These 27 T cell receptor beta chains were sequenced from one sample in a study of blood T cell repertoires in COVID-19. Assay used: immunoSEQ multiplex PCR; TCRdb lists only in-frame clones, some missing. The sample holds over 400,000 clones, 85% to 90% seen once. Specimen: peripheral blood. The receptors here all came from a woman aged 45-59 years with COVID-19, enrolled during active disease.

This clone was seen once. The chain couples TRBV19 to TRBJ1-5, with 10 bases aligning to TRBD1. Germline lookup yields CDR1 LNHDA and CDR2 SQIVND (reference sequence). The CDR3 consists of 14 residues. With V trimmed by 5 bases and J by 6 bases, 4 bases remained unmatched. The CDR3 DNA is TGTGCCAGTAGTTCCCGGGACAGGGGTCAGCCCCAGCATTTT. Translated, it gives CASSSRDRGQPQHF.

This chain connects TRBV2 to TRBJ2-7; 11 positions agree with TRBD2. The CDR3 has 16 residues. J lost 5 bases, V lost 7 bases, and 13 bases had no gene match. Germline lookup yields CDR1 SNHLY and CDR2 FYNNEI. The CDR3 DNA is TGTGCCAGCATAAGTCTCCTAGCGGGGGGTACAAACGAGCAGTACTTC. Its protein is CASISLLAGGTNEQYF.

This chain uses TRBV6-6 with TRBJ2-3; 10 bases are a match to TRBD1. Per germline, CDR1 MNHNY and CDR2 SVGAGI (reference sequence). CDR3 length: 14 residues. V shed 6 bases and J 5 bases; nucleotides not matched to a gene: 5. CDR3 nucleotides: TGTGCCAGCAGCTCCGGACAGGGGGGAGATACGCAGTATTTT. This encodes CASSSGQGGDTQYF.

V usage is TRBV4-1 and J usage is TRBJ1-2; no definite D call. The germline gives CDR1 MGHRA, CDR2 YSYEKL. V was clipped by 0 bases and J by 5 bases, with 16 bases between them. There are 16 residues in the CDR3. In nucleotides, the CDR3 is TGCGCCAGCAGCCAAGAGACCGGGAGACGGATATATGGCTACACCTTC. Its protein is CASSQETGRRIYGYTF.

The rearrangement uses TRBV29-1 and TRBJ1-2; D might be TRBD1 (6 bases). Looked up from germline, CDR1 is SQVTM and CDR2 is ANQGSEA. V lost 0 bases and J lost 8, with 22 bases in between. The CDR3 has 16 amino acids. Here the CDR3 reads CSVEDGLKRTAGGYTF. The CDR3 region has the DNA TGCAGCGTTGAAGACGGCTTAAAACGGACAGCGGGAGGCTACACCTTC.

The CDR3 loop is CSAPLEREQFF. The DNA of the CDR3 is TGCAGTGCCCCCCTAGAGCGAGAGCAGTTCTTC. J is TRBJ2-1 and V is TRBV20-1; the D is unclear. From germline, CDR1 is DFQATT and CDR2 SNEGSKA (reference sequence). The CDR3 is made up of 11 amino acids. The germline V and J ends were trimmed by 6 bases and 10 bases, with 13 bases remaining between them.

CDR3 nucleotides: TGTGCCATACAGGGATCGGCTGGAAACACCATATATTTT. The encoded protein is CAIQGSAGNTIYF. The chain uses TRBV10-3 and TRBJ1-3, with a weak D call TRBD1 (6 bases). CDR1 is ENHRY and CDR2 is SYGVKD in the germline V gene. V was pared by 9 bases and J by 2 bases, with 11 bases between. The CDR3 runs to 13 residues.

This chain uses TRBV6-1 with TRBJ2-3; 8 bases are a match to TRBD2. The germline V gene has CDR1 MNHNS and CDR2 SASEGT. The CDR3 loop spans 16 amino acids. Trimming removed 2 bases from V and 2 bases from J; junction bases left unmatched: 6. CDR3 residues: CASSELRGGPTDTQYF. The CDR3 DNA sequence: TGTGCCAGCAGTGAACTCCGGGGGGGGCCCACAGATACGCAGTATTTT.

The chain combines TRBV19 with TRBJ2-3; TRBD2 matches 13 bases. The CDR3 has 13 residues. Trimming cost V 6 bases and J 6 bases; bases outside gene matches: 0. CDR1 is LNHDA and CDR2 is SQIVND in the germline V gene (reference sequence). The CDR3 sequence is CASRGLAGDTQYF. CDR3 DNA: TGTGCCAGTAGGGGACTAGCGGGGGATACGCAGTATTTT.

V is TRBV5-1 and J is TRBJ1-2; the D gene is possibly TRBD1 (5 bases). CDR1 and CDR2 (germline): SGHRS, YFSETQ. V lost 4 bases and J 8 bases, leaving 18 bases between the germline ends. CDR3 size: 14 residues. The CDR3 DNA sequence: TGCGCCAGCAGCCTTACCGACAGATCCCACGGCTACACCTTC. Translating it yields CASSLTDRSHGYTF.

DNA for the CDR3: TGTGCCAGCAGTGAAGATTTTCCCGGGAACCTTGACACCATATATTTT. Its translation: CASSEDFPGNLDTIYF. J is TRBJ1-3 and V is TRBV6-1; D remains unclear. The V gene's germline CDR1 is MNHNS and CDR2 SASEGT. This CDR3 spans 16 amino acids. V gave up 1 base and J gave up 8 bases, with 18 bases separating them.

This chain uses TRBV21-1 with TRBJ1-5. TRBV21-1 is a known pseudogene. The CDR3 totals 17 residues. As DNA, the CDR3 is TGTGCCAGCAGCAAAGAAGAGGAGAGGCTTAGCAATCAGCCCCAGCATTTT. This translates into CASSKEEERLSNQPQHF.

J is TRBJ2-3 and V is TRBV21-1; the table assigns TRBD2, which was not confirmed against the DNA. TRBV21-1 corresponds to a pseudogene. The CDR3 runs to 17 residues. DNA of the CDR3: TGTGCCAGCGCCCGGGAGGCTAGCGGACTGAGCACAGATACGCAGTATTTT. Translation: CASAREASGLSTDTQYF.

The V gene is TRBV6-5, the J gene TRBJ1-1; 8 nucleotides match TRBD1. The V gene's germline CDR1 is MNHEY and CDR2 SVGAGI. J lost 1 base, V lost 8 bases, and 9 bases had no gene match. The CDR3 consists of 15 residues. The CDR3 sequence is CASSRATGENTEAFF. CDR3 nucleotides: TGTGCCAGCTCCCGAGCGACAGGGGAGAACACTGAAGCTTTCTTT.

The chain is built from TRBV27 and TRBJ1-2, with D possibly being TRBD1 (6 bases). This CDR3 has 12 residues. Deletions cut 5 bases from V and 8 bases from J, with 12 bases between. CDR1 MNHEY and CDR2 SMNVEV come from the germline V gene (reference sequence). CDR3 protein: CASSPTGPGYTF. CDR3 coding DNA: TGTGCCAGCAGTCCCACAGGGCCGGGCTACACCTTC.

This clone appeared once. This chain joins TRBV7-2 and TRBJ1-1; D is unclear. The germline V gene encodes CDR1 SGHTA and CDR2 FQGNSA. CDR3 size: 13 residues. V lost 1 base and J 4 bases, leaving 7 bases between the germline ends. CDR3 amino acids: CASSLGLATEAFF. CDR3 in DNA: TGTGCCAGCAGCTTAGGCCTGGCCACTGAAGCTTTCTTT.

The chain employs TRBV24-1 and TRBJ2-1, with D possibly TRBD2 on 7 matching bases. Trimming removed 0 bases at V and 6 bases at J, with 11 bases between. The CDR3 is made up of 15 amino acids. The germline gives CDR1 KGHDR, CDR2 SFDVKD. The CDR3 spells CATSDLLGGRNEQFF. As DNA, the CDR3 is TGTGCCACCAGTGATTTGCTCGGGGGGCGCAATGAGCAGTTCTTC.

The rearrangement links TRBV6-1 to TRBJ1-4; no firm D call. Germline values: CDR1 MNHNS, CDR2 SASEGT. Trimming stripped 0 bases from V and 0 bases from J, with 14 bases between. The CDR3 is 18 amino acids. CDR3 nucleotide sequence: TGTGCCAGCAGTGAAGCTGACACAATCTGGGCAACTAATGAAAAACTGTTTTTT. This translates into CASSEADTIWATNEKLFF.

This chain links TRBV9 with TRBJ1-2; a weak D match, TRBD1 (6 bases). V was trimmed by 0 bases and J by 1 base, leaving 16 bases between them. This CDR3 contains 17 residues. Per germline, CDR1 SGDLS and CDR2 YYNGEE. The CDR3 loop reads CASSVDGTPTFNYGYTF. The CDR3 DNA reads as TGTGCCAGCAGCGTAGACGGGACACCTACATTTAACTATGGCTACACCTTC.

V gene TRBV9 combines with J gene TRBJ2-5, with 8 nucleotides matching TRBD1. This CDR3 is 14 amino acids long. Germline V gene lookup returns CDR1 SGDLS and CDR2 YYNGEE. Losses at the gene ends were 4 bases for V and 3 bases for J; bases not matched to a gene: 5. This chain's CDR3 is CASSITTGEETQYF. CDR3 in DNA: TGTGCCAGCAGCATAACGACAGGGGAAGAGACCCAGTACTTC.

The V call is TRBV28, the J call TRBJ1-3; no clear D. V lost 4 bases, J lost 1 base, and 8 bases lay in between. CDR3 size: 14 residues. Germline lookup yields CDR1 MDHEN and CDR2 SYDVKM. The CDR3 DNA is TGTGCCAGCAGTTACGGGATTTCTGGAAACACCATATATTTT. Its translation: CASSYGISGNTIYF.

The chain carries TRBV5-4 and TRBJ1-6; 12 nucleotides align to TRBD1. J gave up 7 bases and V 4 bases, and 6 bases lay outside the gene matches. Germline V gene sequence: CDR1 SGHNT, CDR2 YYREEE (reference sequence). There are 16 residues in the CDR3. Here the CDR3 DNA reads TGTGCCAGCAGCGCGGGACAGGGGGCAAGGAATTCACCCCTCCACTTT. This gives the protein CASSAGQGARNSPLHF.

V and J are TRBV23-1 and TRBJ2-5, with D possibly being TRBD1 (7 bases). TRBV23-1 is placed among ORFs of uncertain function. This CDR3 is built from 14 residues. Trimming took 8 bases from V and 3 from J, leaving 16 bases between them. The CDR3 nucleotides are TGCGCCAGCGCGGGGCGCGACAGGGAAGAGACCCAGTACTTC. Translating gives CASAGRDREETQYF.

V gene TRBV27 combines with J gene TRBJ2-3; a possible D gene is TRBD2 (5 bases). Trimming took off 10 bases at V and 2 bases at J, with 22 bases between the two ends. The CDR3 has 16 residues. The germline CDR1 and CDR2 sequences are MNHEY and SMNVEV (reference sequence). The CDR3 here is CATSRGLNRVTDTQYF. CDR3 in DNA: TGTGCCACCTCACGAGGACTTAACAGAGTCACAGATACGCAGTATTTT.

The V gene is TRBV19, the J gene TRBJ1-2; no reliable D call. Germline V gene data show CDR1 as LNHDA and CDR2 as SQIVND (reference sequence). Trimming left V 2 bases short and J 3 bases short, with 16 bases between. CDR3 size: 16 residues. In DNA, the CDR3 is TGTGCCAGTAGTATATGGGCGTCTACGCTGGACTATGGCTACACCTTC. It encodes CASSIWASTLDYGYTF. Together with reference TRBV19 and TRBJ1-2, the CDR3 gives the full variable domain: DGGITQSPKYLFRKEGQNVTLSCEQNLNHDAMYWYRQDPGQGLRLIYYSQIVNDFQKGDIAEGYSVSREKKESFPLTVTSAQKNPTAFYLCASSIWASTLDYGYTFGSGTRLTVV.

This clone has just one count. This chain joins TRBV7-9 and TRBJ1-6; 9 nucleotides align to TRBD1. Per the germline V gene, CDR1 is SEHNR and CDR2 is FQNEAQ (reference sequence). CDR3 length: 17 amino acids. V shed 3 bases and J 0 bases; nucleotides not matched to a gene: 3. This CDR3 reads CASSFGQGHSYNSPLHF. CDR3 in DNA: TGTGCCAGCAGCTTCGGACAGGGGCACTCCTATAATTCACCCCTCCACTTT.

The chain combines TRBV2 with TRBJ2-3; 8 bases match TRBD2. V shed 8 bases, J shed 1 base, and the junction held 2 bases outside the gene matches. Germline CDR1 SNHLY, CDR2 FYNNEI. The CDR3 sequence is 13 residues long. In DNA, the CDR3 is TGTGCCAGCTTTAGCGGGGGCACAGATACGCAGTATTTT. This gives the protein CASFSGGTDTQYF.